The 27 T cell receptor beta chains presented below share a single source sample, sequenced in a study of blood T cell repertoires in COVID-19. Clones were read by immunoSEQ multiplex PCR, and TCRdb kept only the in-frame ones, dropping some. The sample holds about 99,000 clones, 87% seen once. Sequencing input: peripheral blood. Source of these receptors: a man aged 45-65 years in a cohort sampled during active COVID-19.

The chain is built from TRBV6-5 and TRBJ1-1, with 7 bases identical to TRBD1. With 10 bases clipped from V and 0 bases from J, the junction kept 5 bases outside the gene matches. CDR3 length equals 13 residues. Germline V gene data show CDR1 as MNHEY and CDR2 as SVGAGI. The CDR3 is CATRQGMNTEAFF. The CDR3 bases are TGTGCCACTAGACAGGGCATGAACACTGAAGCTTTCTTT.

The chain joins TRBV18 to TRBJ2-2; the match to TRBD1 covers 8 bases. Trimming took 9 bases from V and 9 from J; bases not matched to a gene: 12. The CDR3 covers 14 residues. Germline-derived CDR1 and CDR2 are KGHSH and LQKENI. The chain's CDR3 is CASFEGTGLRELFF. Written as DNA, the CDR3 is TGTGCCAGTTTTGAAGGGACAGGACTCCGGGAGCTGTTTTTT.

V is TRBV5-5 and J is TRBJ1-2; 8 nucleotides match TRBD1. The J segment lost 6 bases and the V segment lost 0 bases, leaving 7 bases of the junction unmatched. CDR3 length: 15 amino acids. Germline V gene lookup returns CDR1 SGHKS and CDR2 YYEKEE (reference sequence). The CDR3 loop is CASSLVSRGRDGYTF. The CDR3 DNA follows: TGTGCCAGCAGCTTGGTTTCCAGGGGGCGGGATGGCTACACCTTC.

The CDR3 loop reads CATRQTVWRGDATDTQYF. The CDR3 DNA reads TGTGCCACCAGGCAGACGGTTTGGCGGGGGGACGCCACAGATACGCAGTATTTT. The chain has TRBV24-1 and TRBJ2-3; 8 nucleotides match TRBD2. CDR1 and CDR2 from the germline V gene are KGHDR and SFDVKD. The CDR3 runs 18 residues. J gave up 2 bases and V 7 bases, and 16 bases lay outside the gene matches.

J is TRBJ1-1 and V is TRBV7-3; tentatively, D is TRBD1 (5 bases). The CDR3 has 13 amino acids. Trimming removed 5 bases at V and 4 bases at J, with 11 bases between. CDR1 is SGHTA, CDR2 FQGTGA, per germline. This chain's CDR3 is CASSPAGGTEAFF. Here the CDR3 DNA reads TGTGCCAGCAGCCCCGCCGGGGGCACTGAAGCTTTCTTT.

This clone was observed a single time. CDR3 protein: CASSITGASQMTYEQYF. CDR3 coding DNA: TGTGCCAGCAGCATAACAGGGGCTAGCCAAATGACCTACGAGCAGTACTTC. This chain joins TRBV21-1 and TRBJ2-7; the table's D gene call, TRBD1, was not cross checked with the DNA. TRBV21-1 is flagged as a pseudogene. The CDR3 is 17 amino acids.

This clone was seen once. The rearrangement uses TRBV10-1 and TRBJ2-1; 9 bases match TRBD2. The CDR3 has 17 residues. Germline loops: CDR1 WNHNN, CDR2 SYGVQD (reference sequence). Germline trimming cut 0 bases from V and 9 bases from J; bases unmatched to any gene: 12. CDR3 sequence (DNA): TGCGCCAGCAGTGAGTCCTCCATTGGGACTAGCCCCAGTGAGCAGTTCTTC. This sequence encodes CASSESSIGTSPSEQFF.

V and J are TRBV11-3 and TRBJ1-1, with D perhaps matching TRBD1 (6 bases). V was clipped by 1 base and J by 0 bases, with 9 bases between them. The CDR3 is made up of 15 amino acids. Germline V CDR1 and CDR2: SGHNT, YENEEA. The CDR3 spells CASSLGGGLNTEAFF. CDR3 DNA: TGTGCCAGCAGCTTAGGAGGGGGTTTGAACACTGAAGCTTTCTTT. Filled out from reference TRBV11-3 and TRBJ1-1, the complete variable domain reads EAGVVQSPRYKIIEKKQPVAFWCNPISGHNTLYWYLQNLGQGPELLIRYENEEAVDDSQLPKDRFSAERLKGVDSTLKIQPAELGDSAVYLCASSLGGGLNTEAFFGQGTRLTVV.

V and J are TRBV29-1 and TRBJ1-1; D uncertain. CDR1 SQVTM and CDR2 ANQGSEA come from the germline V gene. V was trimmed by 1 base and J by 0 bases, leaving 9 bases between them. This CDR3 is built from 14 residues. CDR3 DNA sequence: TGCAGCGTTGAAGGGCCGATTATGAACACTGAAGCTTTCTTT. This codes for CSVEGPIMNTEAFF.

The CDR3 is CASSLLGGYGYTF. CDR3 DNA sequence: TGTGCCAGCAGCCTTTTAGGGGGCTATGGCTACACCTTC. The chain uses TRBV7-3 and TRBJ1-2; perhaps TRBD1 as D (6 bases). CDR3 size: 13 residues. From germline, CDR1 is SGHTA and CDR2 FQGTGA. V was cut by 5 bases and J by 4 bases, with 11 bases left in between.

This clone came up once. This sequence joins TRBV29-1 and TRBJ2-3; the match to TRBD2 covers 11 bases. The CDR3 consists of 14 residues. The germline V gene encodes CDR1 SQVTM and CDR2 ANQGSEA. The V segment lost 5 bases and the J segment 4 bases; nucleotides outside the gene matches: 5. CDR3 DNA sequence: TGCAGCGTTAGGTCTAGCGGGGGGTCAGATACGCAGTATTTT. Amino acid sequence: CSVRSSGGSDTQYF.

The chain carries TRBV5-1 and TRBJ1-4, with 9 nucleotides matching TRBD1. The CDR3 spans 18 residues. Looked up from germline, CDR1 is SGHRS and CDR2 is YFSETQ. V gave up 4 bases and J gave up 1 base; unmatched junction bases: 11. In DNA form, the CDR3 reads TGCGCCAGCAGCATACCGACAGGGGGGGACGGAACTAATGAAAAACTGTTTTTT. Translation: CASSIPTGGDGTNEKLFF. The full variable domain, its missing parts supplied by reference TRBV5-1 and TRBJ1-4, is KAGVTQTPRYLIKTRGQQVTLSCSPISGHRSVSWYQQTPGQGLQFLFEYFSETQRNKGNFPGRFSGRQFSNSRSEMNVSTLELGDSALYLCASSIPTGGDGTNEKLFFGSGTQLSVL.

CDR3 region: CASSEEGGGHKNIQYF. The CDR3 coding sequence is TGTGCCAGCAGTGAAGAGGGGGGGGGCCACAAAAACATTCAGTACTTC. This sequence joins TRBV6-1 and TRBJ2-4, with D tentatively TRBD2 (7 bases). In germline, CDR1 is MNHNS, CDR2 SASEGT. Trimming cost V 1 base and J 3 bases, with 13 bases left between them. The CDR3 spans 16 residues.

This chain connects TRBV28 to TRBJ1-5; D ambiguous. CDR1 and CDR2 from the germline V gene are MDHEN and SYDVKM. There are 14 residues in the CDR3. With 3 bases removed from V and 6 bases from J, the gap between germline ends came to 12 bases. The CDR3 spells CASSLWGGGQPQHF. In DNA form, the CDR3 reads TGTGCCAGCAGTTTGTGGGGAGGCGGTCAGCCCCAGCATTTT.

This clone was observed a few times. One end of the junction does not line up with germline, which may come from a read error. The gene calls are TRBV7-9 and TRBJ2-1; no definite D call. This CDR3 comprises 11 residues. Germline CDR1 and CDR2: SEHNR and FQNEAQ (reference sequence). CDR3 sequence: CASTLSYEQFF. Here the CDR3 DNA reads TGTGCCAGCACCTTATCATATGAGCAGTTCTTC. The full variable domain, completed using reference TRBV7-9 and TRBJ2-1, is DTGVSQNPRHKITKRGQNVTFRCDPISEHNRLYWYRQTLGQGPEFLTYFQNEAQLEKSRLLSDRFSAERPKGSFSTLEIQRTEQGDSAMYLCASTLSYEQFFGPGTRLTVL.

V usage is TRBV19 and J usage is TRBJ2-5, with D tentatively TRBD1 (5 bases). The V end was cut by 8 bases, the J end by 5 bases, with 15 bases between. Germline CDR1 reads LNHDA; CDR2 reads SQIVND (reference sequence). The CDR3 covers 13 residues. The CDR3 region is CASAQGIGETQYF. As DNA, the CDR3 is TGTGCCAGTGCCCAGGGTATTGGTGAGACCCAGTACTTC.

The chain couples TRBV6-2 or TRBV6-3 to TRBJ1-2; D not certain. Germline V CDR1 and CDR2: MNHEY, SVGEGT. Trimming pared 2 bases from V and 4 bases from J, leaving 8 bases between. The CDR3 runs 13 residues. CDR3 amino acids: CASSYEGVYGYTF. DNA of the CDR3: TGTGCCAGCAGTTACGAGGGCGTCTATGGCTACACCTTC.

In its sample, this clone was seen a few times. This chain links TRBV7-9 with TRBJ1-5, with 9 positions matching TRBD1. V shed 4 bases and J 5 bases; nucleotides not matched to a gene: 12. Looked up from germline, CDR1 is SEHNR and CDR2 is FQNEAQ (reference sequence). The CDR3 consists of 17 residues. The CDR3 loop is CASSSSRGQGRDQPQHF. The DNA of the CDR3 is TGTGCCAGCAGCTCATCCAGAGGACAGGGGAGAGATCAGCCCCAGCATTTT.

The rearrangement joins TRBV28 to TRBJ2-7; D is perhaps TRBD1 (5 bases). Trimming took 0 bases from V and 2 from J, leaving 8 bases between them. Germline loops: CDR1 MDHEN, CDR2 SYDVKM. CDR3 length equals 14 residues. This chain's CDR3 is CASSLWDTPYEQYV. CDR3 sequence (DNA): TGTGCCAGCAGTTTATGGGACACTCCCTACGAGCAGTACGTC.

This clone was detected a few times. CDR3 loop: CASSYQGGEAFF. The CDR3, as DNA: TGTGCCAGCAGTTACCAGGGGGGTGAAGCTTTCTTT. V is TRBV6-2 or TRBV6-3 and J is TRBJ1-1, with 7 bases matching TRBD1. Trimming took 2 bases from V and 7 from J; bases not matched to a gene: 1. Germline loops: CDR1 MNHEY, CDR2 SVGEGT. The CDR3 is made up of 12 amino acids.

The genes are TRBV2 and TRBJ1-4; 7 bases are shared with TRBD1. V trimming: 5 bases; J trimming: 5 bases; junction bases outside the gene matches: 8. The germline V gene encodes CDR1 SNHLY and CDR2 FYNNEI. The CDR3 has 15 residues. The CDR3 bases are TGTGCCAGCAGTCGAGCCGGGACAGTGAATGAAAAACTGTTTTTT. Translation gives CASSRAGTVNEKLFF.

This clone was observed a single time. The V and J genes are TRBV7-2 and TRBJ1-3; TRBD1 matches 9 bases. Trimming cost V 2 bases and J 4 bases; bases outside gene matches: 6. CDR1 and CDR2 from the germline V gene are SGHTA and FQGNSA. CDR3 length equals 16 residues. The CDR3 DNA reads TGTGCCAGCAGCTTATATCCGGGACAGGGCGGAAACACCATATATTTT. It yields the protein CASSLYPGQGGNTIYF.

The rearrangement joins TRBV11-2 to TRBJ2-5; TRBD2 is a possible D gene (6 bases). The CDR3 is 15 amino acids. Germline-derived CDR1 and CDR2 are SGHAT and FQNNGV. V lost 5 bases to trimming and J lost 5 bases, with 18 bases between them. The CDR3 DNA reads as TGTGCCAGCAGCCTCAACGGACTGGGGAGGGAGACCCAGTACTTC. This sequence encodes CASSLNGLGRETQYF.

J is TRBJ1-3 and V is TRBV7-6, with a tentative D call TRBD1 (5 bases). Germline V lookup: CDR1 SGHVS, CDR2 FNYEAQ. With 0 bases removed from V and 0 bases from J, the gap between germline ends came to 9 bases. The CDR3 runs 16 residues. As DNA, the CDR3 is TGTGCCAGCAGCTTAGCTACAGGATCCTCTGGAAACACCATATATTTT. Translation: CASSLATGSSGNTIYF. The variable domain in full, completed from reference TRBV7-6 and TRBJ1-3, reads GAGVSQSPRYKVTKRGQDVALRCDPISGHVSLYWYRQALGQGPEFLTYFNYEAQQDKSGLPNDRFSAERPEGSISTLTIQRTEQRDSAMYRCASSLATGSSGNTIYFGEGSWLTVV.

This chain uses TRBV2 with TRBJ2-2; the D is unclear. In germline, CDR1 is SNHLY, CDR2 FYNNEI. V was cut by 7 bases and J by 6 bases, with 6 bases left in between. CDR3 length: 11 amino acids. CDR3 in amino acids: CASTLSGELFF. As DNA, the CDR3 is TGTGCCAGCACTCTTTCCGGGGAGCTGTTTTTT.

J is TRBJ1-5 and V is TRBV5-1; no firm D call. The CDR3 has 15 residues. V dropped 0 bases and J dropped 6 bases, with 13 bases sitting between them. Germline V gene sequence: CDR1 SGHRS, CDR2 YFSETQ. CDR3 coding DNA: TGCGCCAGCAGCTTGGATTCGGGGAACGGTCAGCCCCAGCATTTT. This sequence encodes CASSLDSGNGQPQHF. Looking up the rest from reference TRBV5-1 and TRBJ1-5 gives the full variable domain: KAGVTQTPRYLIKTRGQQVTLSCSPISGHRSVSWYQQTPGQGLQFLFEYFSETQRNKGNFPGRFSGRQFSNSRSEMNVSTLELGDSALYLCASSLDSGNGQPQHFGDGTRLSIL.

This clone has a handful of counts. The rearrangement joins TRBV7-9 to TRBJ1-6, with D possibly TRBD1 on 5 matching bases. V lost 11 bases, J lost 4 bases, and 9 bases lay in between. Germline values: CDR1 SEHNR, CDR2 FQNEAQ (reference sequence). The CDR3 is 12 amino acids. CDR3 loop: CAGSGYNSPLHF. Written as DNA, the CDR3 is TGTGCCGGCTCAGGGTATAATTCACCCCTCCACTTT. The full variable domain, rest sourced from reference TRBV7-9 and TRBJ1-6, is DTGVSQNPRHKITKRGQNVTFRCDPISEHNRLYWYRQTLGQGPEFLTYFQNEAQLEKSRLLSDRFSAERPKGSFSTLEIQRTEQGDSAMYLCAGSGYNSPLHFGNGTRLTVT.